A selection of T cell receptor beta chains follows, all from one sample in a study of persistence of HIV-infected CD4 T cells. For these TCRs, the target antigens are not known. The table came from immunoSEQ multiplex PCR; TCRdb's copy has only in-frame clones and leaves some out. The sample holds about 32,000 clones; 82% are singletons and the top ten take approximately 20%. The sequencing used CD4+ T cells sorted from PBMCs after 18-hour stimulation, collected from a patient who received antiretroviral therapy. The origin of the receptors is an adult woman with HIV who was CMV-seropositive. Each CDR3 is given with its conserved first and last residue. The D gene is left open where the match is weak. A row's size may be missing; if present it is once, few, many or a size class.

v_call,clone_size,j_call,d_call,cdr3_nt,cdr3_aa
TRBV24-1,-,TRBJ1-1,TRBD1,TGTGCCACCAGTGCCGGGACAGGGTTTCTGGGAGCTTTCTTT,CATSAGTGFLGAFF
TRBV27,-,TRBJ2-4,-,TGTGCCAGCAGGAGTACCTTAAATTCGGGAAAAAACATTCAGTACTTC,CASRSTLNSGKNIQYF
TRBV19,once,TRBJ1-4,-,TGTGCCAGTAGTATGACGGCAGGGCGGCGAACAACTAATGAAAAACTGTTTTTT,CASSMTAGRRTTNEKLFF
TRBV28,few,TRBJ1-1,-,TGTGCCAGCAGTTTATCAGGGGCGCGGACTGAAGCTTTCTTT,CASSLSGARTEAFF
TRBV7-9,few,TRBJ2-4,TRBD1,TGTGCCAGCAGCTCGATGGGACAGGGACTAAATCTAGCCAAAAACATTCAGTACTTC,CASSSMGQGLNLAKNIQYF
TRBV7-2,-,TRBJ1-3,-,TGTGCCAGCAGCTTAGTGGCAGGGTCTGGAAACACCATATATTTT,CASSLVAGSGNTIYF
TRBV4-3,once,TRBJ2-5,-,TGCGCCAGCAGCCAAGATAGTGGGGGGACGCCCGGAGAGACCCAGTACTTC,CASSQDSGGTPGETQYF
TRBV4-3,-,TRBJ2-7,-,TGCGCCAGCAGCTCCGCTGGGTTTCGGGAGCAGTACTTC,CASSSAGFREQYF
TRBV5-1,-,TRBJ2-5,-,TGCGCCAGCAGCCCAATGGGGGGTTACGAGACCCAGTACTTC,CASSPMGGYETQYF
TRBV5-4,few,TRBJ2-7,-,TGTGCCAGCAGCTTGTTGGGGGCCGAGCAGTACTTC,CASSLLGAEQYF
TRBV24-1,-,TRBJ2-1,TRBD2,TGTGCCACCAGTGATTTTCGACTAGCGGGTCCGATCTACAATGAGCAGTTCTTC,CATSDFRLAGPIYNEQFF
TRBV15,-,TRBJ2-2,-,TGTGCCACCAGCCCCGCCGGACTCAGGGGAAACACCGGGGAGCTGTTTTTT,CATSPAGLRGNTGELFF
TRBV3-1/TRBV3-2,-,TRBJ2-1,TRBD2,TGTGCCAGCAGCCCAGCGGGACCTGAGCAGTTCTTC,CASSPAGPEQFF
TRBV28,-,TRBJ2-7,TRBD1,TGTGCCAGCATCCACGGACAGGGGGGGAGTGGCGAGCAGTACTTC,CASIHGQGGSGEQYF
TRBV10-3,-,TRBJ1-2,-,TGTGCCAGCACCTCGATGGGGGCGGATCGGAGGAACTATGGCTACACCTTC,CASTSMGADRRNYGYTF
TRBV6-7,few,TRBJ1-3,-,TGTGCCAGCAGTTACTCGACAGCTGGAAACACCATATATTTT,CASSYSTAGNTIYF
TRBV7-8,-,TRBJ1-5,-,TGTGCCAGCAGTTTGCATAATAGCAATCAGCCCCAGCATTTT,CASSLHNSNQPQHF
TRBV29-1,-,TRBJ2-5,-,TGCAGCGCGGGGGCTGGAAGTCAAGAGACCCAGTACTTC,CSAGAGSQETQYF
TRBV10-3,-,TRBJ2-7,TRBD2,TGTGCCATCAGTGGCGGTAGCGGGATGGGCGAGCAGTACTTC,CAISGGSGMGEQYF
TRBV7-2,-,TRBJ2-3,-,TGTGCCAGCAGCTTAAACCCCGGGATCCATACGCAGTATTTT,CASSLNPGIHTQYF
TRBV18,-,TRBJ2-3,-,TGTGCCAGCTCACCGGTACGGCTTGCTAGCACAGATACGCAGTATTTT,CASSPVRLASTDTQYF
TRBV7-9,-,TRBJ2-2,TRBD2,TGTGCCAGCAGTTACCAGAGCGGGGGCACCGGGGAGCTGTTTTTT,CASSYQSGGTGELFF
TRBV29-1,-,TRBJ1-1,-,TGCAGCGTTGGGCTTCTGAGCACTGAAGCTTTCTTT,CSVGLLSTEAFF
TRBV28,-,TRBJ1-5,-,TGTGCCAGCACGCCGGGAATCCAGCCCCAGCATTTT,CASTPGIQPQHF
TRBV21-1,-,TRBJ1-5,-,TGTGCCAGCACCGAAGTCAGGGACAGCAATCAGCCCCAGCATTTT,CASTEVRDSNQPQHF
TRBV28,once,TRBJ1-1,TRBD1,TGTGCCAGCAGTTCATCCGGGACAGCGAACACTGAAGCTTTCTTT,CASSSSGTANTEAFF
TRBV19,-,TRBJ1-2,-,TGTGCCAGTACCCCGCGGGGGCGGGTCTATGGCTACACCTTC,CASTPRGRVYGYTF
TRBV7-9,-,TRBJ1-1,-,TGTGCCAGCAGCTCGAACGAGGGAGAAGCTTTCTTT,CASSSNEGEAFF
TRBV4-3,-,TRBJ1-6,-,TGCGCCAGCAGCCAAGCAGGAAGGGCTTCACCCCTCCACTTT,CASSQAGRASPLHF
TRBV10-3,-,TRBJ1-5,-,TGTGCCATCAGTGAGTCGCAGGGGCCCCAGCATTTT,CAISESQGPQHF
TRBV6-5,-,TRBJ2-7,-,TGTGCCAGCGGGACTTACCTTGAGCAGTACTTC,CASGTYLEQYF
TRBV29-1,-,TRBJ2-3,TRBD1,TGCAGCGTTAGTGGACAGGGGCGAGGAGATACGCAGTATTTT,CSVSGQGRGDTQYF
TRBV3-1/TRBV3-2,-,TRBJ1-2,TRBD1,TGTGCCAGCAGCTTAAGACAGGGGTTGGGCTATGGCTACACCTTC,CASSLRQGLGYGYTF
TRBV7-9,-,TRBJ1-6,-,TGTGCCAGCAGCCCCCCAACACGGAATTCACCCCTCCACTTT,CASSPPTRNSPLHF
TRBV12-3/TRBV12-4,-,TRBJ1-2,-,TGTGCCAGCAGCCTCCGGGGCTATGGCTACACCTTC,CASSLRGYGYTF
TRBV7-6,-,TRBJ1-1,-,TGTGCCAGCAGCTACCGAGAGACAGATGAAGCTTTCTTT,CASSYRETDEAFF
TRBV28,-,TRBJ1-6,-,TGTGCCACCCAGGGGCAGGGTTCACCCCTCCACTTT,CATQGQGSPLHF
TRBV12-3/TRBV12-4,-,TRBJ1-2,-,TGTGCCAGCAGTTCAAGACATGGCTACACCTTC,CASSSRHGYTF
TRBV11-3,-,TRBJ2-3,-,TGTGCCAGCAGCTTAGTGGGCTATAACACAGATACGCAGTATTTT,CASSLVGYNTDTQYF
TRBV5-1,-,TRBJ2-3,-,TGCGCCAGCAGCTTGGAGCCAGGGGAGACAGATACGCAGTATTTT,CASSLEPGETDTQYF
TRBV6-2/TRBV6-3,-,TRBJ1-5,TRBD1,TGTGCCAGCAGTAAAGACAGGGGGGGTCAGCCCCAGCATTTT,CASSKDRGGQPQHF
TRBV24-1,-,TRBJ1-2,-,TGTGCCACCAGTGATTTCTCCGGATACGGCTACACCTTC,CATSDFSGYGYTF
TRBV10-3,-,TRBJ1-1,-,TGTGCCATCAGTGAGTCTCCCACATTTCCGGAAGCTTTCTTT,CAISESPTFPEAFF
TRBV6-1,-,TRBJ1-1,-,TGTGCCAGCAGTGAACCCGGTAGGGGCACTGAAGCTTTCTTT,CASSEPGRGTEAFF
TRBV29-1,-,TRBJ2-1,-,TGCAGCGTTGAGGGCCGGGACGGACTATTCAATGAGCAGTTCTTC,CSVEGRDGLFNEQFF
TRBV4-3,-,TRBJ1-3,-,TGCGCCAGCAGCCAAGCCGCAACAGCCCGTGGAAACACCATATATTTT,CASSQAATARGNTIYF
TRBV5-1,-,TRBJ2-2,-,TGCGCCAGCAGCTTGGCCGCGGGGCGGACCGGGGAGCTGTTTTTT,CASSLAAGRTGELFF
TRBV29-1,-,TRBJ1-1,-,TGCAGCGTTGCCGCGGGGCCAGGGGAGACTTTCTTT,CSVAAGPGETFF
TRBV5-1,-,TRBJ2-5,-,TGCGCCAGCAGCCCTGGCTTACAAGAGACCCAGTACTTC,CASSPGLQETQYF
TRBV7-6,-,TRBJ2-5,-,TGTGCCAGCAGCTCCCTAGGGAGGCAAGAGACCCAGTACTTC,CASSSLGRQETQYF